A single sample gave rise to the 28 T cell receptor beta chains below, sequenced in a study of T-cell reconstitution after alpha-beta-depleted transplantation in children. As it was prepared, the TCRbeta library received unique molecular identifiers. TCRdb reprocessed the PCR reads with MiXCR, giving one entry per CDR3 protein. The table records some 590,000 distinct CDR3 sequences, about 11% of them present only once. The sequencing here drew on PBMCs from the stem cell graft donor, taken from the stem cell graft. These receptors came from a human donor who donated a stem cell graft to a child with acute myeloid leukemia.

This clonotype was detected ten times or more. This chain joins TRBV15 and TRBJ2-3, with D possibly matching TRBD2 (5 bases). Trimming shortened V by 3 bases and J by 5 bases, and 12 bases separated the two germline ends. This CDR3 contains 14 residues. Germline V lookup: CDR1 LNHNV, CDR2 YYDKDF (reference sequence). The CDR3 DNA follows: TGTGCCACCAGCAGTGCCCTAGCAGGAGATACGCAGTATTTT. It yields the protein CATSSALAGDTQYF. Using reference TRBV15 and TRBJ2-3 for the parts outside the CDR3, the full variable domain is DAMVIQNPRYQVTQFGKPVTLSCSQTLNHNVMYWYQQKSSQAPKLLFHYYDKDFNNEADTPDNFQSRRPNTSFCFLDIRSPGLGDTAMYLCATSSALAGDTQYFGPGTRLTVL.

This clonotype was seen a few times. The chain combines TRBV28 with TRBJ1-3; TRBD1 aligns across 7 bases. The CDR3 covers 17 residues. V trimming: 5 bases; J trimming: 0 bases; junction bases outside the gene matches: 10. Per the germline V gene, CDR1 is MDHEN and CDR2 is SYDVKM. Written as DNA, the CDR3 is TGTGCCAGCAGTGCCGGGGGACAGCTACTCTCTGGAAACACCATATATTTT. Protein: CASSAGGQLLSGNTIYF.

This clonotype was observed a few times. CDR3 in amino acids: CASRTTTDTQYF. The CDR3 DNA is TGCGCCAGCAGGACTACCACAGATACGCAGTATTTT. The chain links TRBV4-3 to TRBJ2-3, with a tentative D call TRBD2 (5 bases). V gave up 6 bases and J gave up 2 bases, with 6 bases separating them. The germline CDR1 and CDR2 sequences are LGHNA and YSLEER. The CDR3 totals 12 residues.

The sample holds many counts of this clonotype. The chain carries TRBV7-9 and TRBJ2-1, with 14 bases matching TRBD2. The CDR3 consists of 19 residues. Germline assignment: CDR1 SEHNR and CDR2 FQNEAQ (reference sequence). The junction had 13 bases not matched to a gene; V was cut back by 5 bases and J by 4 bases. The DNA for the CDR3 is TGTGCCAGCAGCCTAACCTCCGGGACTAGCGGGAGTTGGTACAATGAGCAGTTCTTC. Its protein is CASSLTSGTSGSWYNEQFF.

This clonotype was detected only a few times. The chain has TRBV19 and TRBJ2-2; D is perhaps TRBD1 or TRBD2 (6 bases each). Germline V gene lookup returns CDR1 LNHDA and CDR2 SQIVND (reference sequence). The CDR3 has 15 amino acids. Trimming removed 3 bases at V and 6 bases at J, with 14 bases between. CDR3 DNA sequence: TGTGCCAGTAGTATGTCCGGGGGCAAGGCCGGGGAGCTGTTTTTT. This sequence encodes CASSMSGGKAGELFF.

V usage is TRBV30 and J usage is TRBJ2-4; D is possibly TRBD1 (6 bases). CDR1 is GTSNPN, CDR2 SVGIG, per germline (reference sequence). V was trimmed by 2 bases and J by 3 bases, leaving 11 bases between them. CDR3 length: 14 residues. CDR3 in amino acids: CAWSLDRVKNIQYF. CDR3 in DNA: TGTGCCTGGAGTCTGGACAGAGTCAAAAACATTCAGTACTTC.

This clonotype was counted a few times. The V and J genes are TRBV6-5 and TRBJ1-1; D gene uncertain. CDR1 and CDR2 (germline): MNHEY, SVGAGI. Deletions cut 0 bases from V and 3 bases from J, with 14 bases between. This CDR3 is 16 amino acids long. This CDR3 is CASSYSYRLKDTEAFF. DNA of the CDR3: TGTGCCAGCAGTTACTCATACCGCCTAAAGGACACTGAAGCTTTCTTT.

This clonotype was detected ten times or more. V usage is TRBV28 and J usage is TRBJ2-4, with D hard to call. Per germline, CDR1 MDHEN and CDR2 SYDVKM. This CDR3 has 13 residues. Between the trimmed V and J ends, which lost 6 bases and 3 bases, there was a span of 9 bases. Here the CDR3 reads CASSPRHKNIQYF. The CDR3 nucleotides are TGTGCCAGCAGCCCTAGGCACAAAAACATTCAGTACTTC.

This clonotype was seen ten or more times. CDR3: CATSDPRRSHNEQFF. The CDR3 nucleotides are TGTGCCACCAGTGACCCCCGAAGGTCCCACAATGAGCAGTTCTTC. This chain connects TRBV24-1 to TRBJ2-1, with D hard to call. Trimming took off 4 bases at V and 5 bases at J, with 14 bases between the two ends. Looked up from germline, CDR1 is KGHDR and CDR2 is SFDVKD. This CDR3 region has 15 residues.

This clonotype appeared many times. The chain is built from TRBV29-1 and TRBJ2-7; perhaps D is TRBD1 or TRBD2 (5 bases each). CDR3 length equals 11 residues. The V end lost 7 bases, the J end lost 3 bases, and 10 bases lay between the germline ends. CDR1 is SQVTM and CDR2 is ANQGSEA in the germline V gene. The CDR3 loop is CSGRDLYEQYF. In DNA, the CDR3 is TGCAGCGGACGGGACCTCTACGAGCAGTACTTC.

The rearrangement links TRBV4-3 to TRBJ2-3, with unresolved D. V dropped 1 base and J dropped 4 bases, with 9 bases sitting between them. Per the germline V gene, CDR1 is LGHNA and CDR2 is YSLEER. This CDR3 region has 14 residues. CDR3: CASSQVGLADTQYF. In DNA, the CDR3 is TGCGCCAGCAGCCAAGTAGGGTTAGCAGATACGCAGTATTTT.

There are a few counts of this clonotype. The V gene is TRBV6-5, the J gene TRBJ2-7; 9 bases match TRBD1. V lost 3 bases to trimming and J lost 0 bases; unmatched junction nucleotides: 12. This CDR3 has 18 residues. CDR1 MNHEY and CDR2 SVGAGI come from the germline V gene. The CDR3 DNA sequence: TGTGCCAGCAGTTATGGCCTCTTTCGACAGGGGGGCTCCTACGAGCAGTACTTC. Its translation: CASSYGLFRQGGSYEQYF.

In its sample, this clonotype was seen once. Being one base from a much bigger clone, this may be a read error. The chain combines TRBV7-2 with TRBJ2-1, with D possibly matching TRBD2 (6 bases). Germline V gene sequence: CDR1 SGHTA, CDR2 FQGNSA. This CDR3 contains 13 residues. The chain's CDR3 is CGSSLGLPNEQFF. CDR3 DNA sequence: TGTGGCAGCAGCTTAGGACTACCCAATGAGCAGTTCTTC.

The J gene is TRBJ2-7, the V gene TRBV20-1; D may be TRBD1 or TRBD2 (5 bases each). The CDR3 loop spans 13 amino acids. Germline loops: CDR1 DFQATT, CDR2 SNEGSKA (reference sequence). V gave up 6 bases and J gave up 1 base, with 13 bases separating them. The CDR3 loop reads CSAPGPTSYEQYF. The CDR3 DNA reads TGCAGTGCCCCGGGGCCCACTTCCTACGAGCAGTACTTC.

The chain employs TRBV2 and TRBJ2-5; 8 nucleotides align to TRBD1. This CDR3 is built from 15 residues. Per germline, CDR1 SNHLY and CDR2 FYNNEI. V gave up 8 bases and J gave up 4 bases; unmatched junction bases: 12. The CDR3: CASPKDRGPRETQYF. The CDR3 bases are TGTGCCAGCCCCAAAGACAGGGGTCCGCGAGAGACCCAGTACTTC.

This clonotype was recorded many times. The gene calls are TRBV29-1 and TRBJ1-1, with 9 bases fitting TRBD1. There are 12 residues in the CDR3. Germline loops: CDR1 SQVTM, CDR2 ANQGSEA. Unmatched junction bases numbered 4, after V lost 4 bases and J lost 7 bases. CDR3 nucleotide sequence: TGCAGCGTTGCACAGGGGGCAATTGAAGCTTTCTTT. Translated, it gives CSVAQGAIEAFF.

This chain connects TRBV4-3 to TRBJ2-1; D call uncertain. The V end was cut by 1 base, the J end by 9 bases, with 16 bases between. The CDR3 covers 15 residues. Germline lookup yields CDR1 LGHNA and CDR2 YSLEER. The CDR3 DNA follows: TGCGCCAGCAGCCAAGGGAAGGGCCCCTCGGGTGAGCAGTTCTTC. This sequence encodes CASSQGKGPSGEQFF.

The CDR3 DNA sequence: TGTGCCAGCAGCTCGCGGACAGAGATGAACACTGAAGCTTTCTTT. This gives the protein CASSSRTEMNTEAFF. The chain is built from TRBV7-2 and TRBJ1-1; possible D gene TRBD1, 6 bases. Germline assignment: CDR1 SGHTA and CDR2 FQGNSA. Between the trimmed V and J ends, which lost 4 bases and 0 bases, there was a span of 12 bases. The CDR3 loop spans 15 amino acids. Looking up the rest from reference TRBV7-2 and TRBJ1-1 gives the full variable domain: GAGVSQSPSNKVTEKGKDVELRCDPISGHTALYWYRQSLGQGLEFLIYFQGNSAPDKSGLPSDRFSAERTGGSVSTLTIQRTQQEDSAVYLCASSSRTEMNTEAFFGQGTRLTVV.

Worth noting for this clonotype: A read error may be the cause here, since a much bigger clone is one base away. V is TRBV9 and J is TRBJ2-1; 9 nucleotides line up with TRBD2. The CDR3 loop spans 15 amino acids. The germline gives CDR1 SGDLS, CDR2 YYNGEE. CDR3 residues: CDSSVDLAGPREQFF. In DNA, the CDR3 is TGTGACAGCAGCGTAGACCTAGCGGGACCTCGCGAGCAGTTCTTC. Combining the CDR3 with reference TRBV9 and TRBJ2-1 gives the whole variable domain DSGVTQTPKHLITATGQRVTLRCSPRSGDLSVYWYQQSLDQGLQFLIQYYNGEERAKGNILERFSAQQFPDLHSELNLSSLELGDSALYFCDSSVDLAGPREQFFGPGTRLTVL.

V usage is TRBV20-1 and J usage is TRBJ2-3; no clear D gene. The CDR3 totals 17 residues. CDR1 DFQATT and CDR2 SNEGSKA come from the germline V gene (reference sequence). V gave up 0 bases and J gave up 2 bases, with 18 bases separating them. The CDR3 reads CSARESAGWLSTDTQYF. In nucleotides, the CDR3 is TGCAGTGCTAGAGAATCGGCAGGATGGCTCTCCACAGATACGCAGTATTTT.

This clonotype was counted between two and nine times. The chain employs TRBV29-1 and TRBJ2-7; 12 bases fit TRBD2. Trimming at V came to 7 bases and at J to 2 bases, leaving 15 bases not matched to a gene. The CDR3 is 17 residues long. The germline CDR1 and CDR2 sequences are SQVTM and ANQGSEA. The DNA for the CDR3 is TGCAGCGCCAGCTCGACTAGCGGGAGTACTTTCCCCTACGAGCAGTACTTC. Amino acids: CSASSTSGSTFPYEQYF.

This chain connects TRBV6-4 to TRBJ1-5; 9 bases map to TRBD1. The CDR3 is made up of 12 amino acids. The germline V gene has CDR1 MRHNA and CDR2 SNTAGT. V was clipped by 6 bases and J by 11 bases; unmatched bases: 5. The CDR3 loop reads CASSAGTGTQHF. As DNA, the CDR3 is TGTGCCAGCAGCGCCGGGACAGGGACCCAGCATTTT.

This clonotype was seen many times. The rearrangement links TRBV12-3 or TRBV12-4 to TRBJ2-1; 7 nucleotides match TRBD2. J lost 3 bases, V lost 0 bases, and 8 bases had no gene match. This CDR3 comprises 17 residues. CDR3 sequence: CASSLAFPTSDYNEQFF. DNA for the CDR3: TGTGCCAGCAGTTTAGCGTTCCCCACTAGCGACTACAATGAGCAGTTCTTC.

The chain is built from TRBV5-6 and TRBJ1-3; no clear D gene. The V end was cut by 1 base, the J end by 0 bases, with 11 bases between. There are 16 residues in the CDR3. Germline CDR1 reads SGHDT; CDR2 reads YYEEEE. This CDR3 is CASSLKGSHSGNTIYF. The CDR3 DNA reads TGTGCCAGCAGCTTGAAGGGATCCCACTCTGGAAACACCATATATTTT.

This clonotype came up a few times. V and J are TRBV4-2 and TRBJ1-1, with 8 bases lining up with TRBD1. V shed 3 bases and J 8 bases; nucleotides not matched to a gene: 17. The germline CDR1 and CDR2 sequences are LGHNA and YNFKEQ. The CDR3 covers 17 residues. CDR3 sequence reads: CASSQRTPGTGGVEAFF. CDR3 sequence (DNA): TGTGCCAGCAGCCAGAGAACCCCCGGGACAGGAGGAGTAGAAGCTTTCTTT.

This clonotype was observed a handful of times. J is TRBJ2-2 and V is TRBV28, with D unclear. Deletions cut 5 bases from V and 8 bases from J, with 6 bases between. The CDR3 runs to 11 residues. Per the germline V gene, CDR1 is MDHEN and CDR2 is SYDVKM. The CDR3 reads CASSERGELFF. CDR3 nucleotides: TGTGCCAGCAGTGAGAGGGGGGAGCTGTTTTTT.

This clonotype was found many times. The V call is TRBV7-9, the J call TRBJ1-5, with D perhaps matching TRBD1 (6 bases). Germline CDR1 and CDR2: SEHNR and FQNEAQ (reference sequence). Trimming removed 1 base from V and 3 bases from J, with 10 bases in between. This CDR3 spans 15 amino acids. The CDR3 spells CASSLGTAPNQPQHF. CDR3 DNA: TGTGCCAGCAGCTTAGGGACAGCCCCCAATCAGCCCCAGCATTTT.

This clonotype was seen repeatedly, ten times or more. The chain uses TRBV9 and TRBJ2-7; 10 positions agree with TRBD1. This CDR3 contains 14 residues. J gave up 4 bases and V 0 bases, and 1 base lay outside the gene matches. Germline V gives CDR1 SGDLS, CDR2 YYNGEE. CDR3 nucleotide sequence: TGTGCCAGCAGCGTAGGGGACAGGGGTTACGAGCAGTACTTC. Residues: CASSVGDRGYEQYF.